These 14 T cell receptor beta chains originate from one sample sequenced in a study of blood T cell repertoires in COVID-19. Only in-frame clones appear in the TCRdb table, and some are missing; sequencing was by immunoSEQ multiplex PCR. The sample has some 300,000 clones; about nine tenths are singletons. What was sequenced was peripheral blood. These receptors were collected from a woman between 25 and 40 years old who had recovered from COVID-19.

The chain joins TRBV27 to TRBJ2-7; TRBD1 might be the D (6 bases). CDR3 size: 17 residues. V was trimmed by 5 bases and J by 2 bases, leaving 22 bases between them. Germline CDR1 MNHEY, CDR2 SMNVEV (reference sequence). CDR3 DNA: TGTGCCAGCAGTCATCGACCCGACAGGAGTAACACCTACGAGCAGTACTTC. Translation gives CASSHRPDRSNTYEQYF.

This chain connects TRBV5-1 to TRBJ2-1; 7 bases are a match to TRBD1. The CDR3 totals 12 residues. V was clipped by 1 base and J by 13 bases; unmatched bases: 5. CDR1 is SGHRS and CDR2 is YFSETQ in the germline V gene. The CDR3 coding sequence is TGCGCCAGCAGCTTGCCGGGACAGCGCCAGTTCTTC. Translating it yields CASSLPGQRQFF.

The V call is TRBV7-2, the J call TRBJ2-1; TRBD2 matches 10 bases. The trim removed 5 bases at V and 3 bases at J, leaving 7 bases unmatched. Per the germline V gene, CDR1 is SGHTA and CDR2 is FQGNSA. The CDR3 is 16 amino acids. The CDR3: CASSRFGLAVYNEQFF. For the CDR3, the DNA is TGTGCCAGCAGCCGGTTTGGACTAGCGGTCTACAATGAGCAGTTCTTC.

The chain uses TRBV9 and TRBJ2-1; no reliable D call. V was trimmed by 0 bases and J by 0 bases, leaving 13 bases between them. The CDR3 has 17 residues. Germline V gene data show CDR1 as SGDLS and CDR2 as YYNGEE. The CDR3 loop reads CASSVELAWSSYNEQFF. The CDR3 DNA reads TGTGCCAGCAGCGTAGAGTTGGCGTGGAGCTCCTACAATGAGCAGTTCTTC.

J is TRBJ2-6 and V is TRBV29-1; 8 nucleotides agree with TRBD1. Germline trimming cut 1 base from V and 0 bases from J; bases unmatched to any gene: 5. Per germline, CDR1 SQVTM and CDR2 ANQGSEA. This CDR3 is 17 amino acids long. The CDR3: CSVEAGTGDSGANVLTF. CDR3 DNA sequence: TGCAGCGTTGAAGCGGGGACAGGAGACTCTGGGGCCAACGTCCTGACTTTC.

This chain joins TRBV5-8 and TRBJ1-5; D uncertain. CDR1 and CDR2 (germline): SGHTS, YDEGEE. Between the trimmed V and J ends, which lost 5 bases and 1 base, there was a span of 13 bases. There are 15 residues in the CDR3. The CDR3, as DNA: TGTGCCAGCAGTTTTGACAAAGGAAGCAATCAGCCCCAGCATTTT. Its protein is CASSFDKGSNQPQHF.

The chain carries TRBV2 and TRBJ1-5, with D unresolved. The germline CDR1 and CDR2 sequences are SNHLY and FYNNEI. V was cut by 7 bases and J by 1 base, with 11 bases left in between. This CDR3 comprises 14 residues. In nucleotides, the CDR3 is TGTGCCAGCAATACACGGGTGAGCAATCAGCCCCAGCATTTT. The encoded protein is CASNTRVSNQPQHF.

The chain carries TRBV6-4 and TRBJ2-3, with 11 nucleotides matching TRBD1. V lost 3 bases to trimming and J lost 6 bases; unmatched junction nucleotides: 8. This CDR3 region has 16 residues. Germline CDR1 and CDR2: MRHNA and SNTAGT. CDR3 sequence: CASSDGQGAIWDTQYF. The CDR3 DNA sequence: TGTGCCAGCAGTGATGGACAGGGGGCAATTTGGGATACGCAGTATTTT.

This clone was counted a few times. The gene calls are TRBV7-3 and TRBJ1-3; D ambiguous. Germline CDR1 is SGHTA and CDR2 is FQGTGA. The length of the CDR3 is 14 residues. Trimming removed 2 bases from V and 0 bases from J, with 5 bases in between. The CDR3 sequence: CASSLSSSGNTIYF. The CDR3 region has the DNA TGTGCCAGCAGCTTATCGAGCTCTGGAAACACCATATATTTT.

V is TRBV9 and J is TRBJ1-2; the D gene is possibly TRBD1 (5 bases). Deletions cut 6 bases from V and 4 bases from J, with 13 bases between. The CDR3 runs 13 residues. Germline assignment: CDR1 SGDLS and CDR2 YYNGEE. CDR3 nucleotide sequence: TGTGCCAGCAAGGGGCGGACCGTCTATGGCTACACCTTC. Amino acids: CASKGRTVYGYTF. Full variable domain (rest looked up from reference TRBV9 and TRBJ1-2): DSGVTQTPKHLITATGQRVTLRCSPRSGDLSVYWYQQSLDQGLQFLIQYYNGEERAKGNILERFSAQQFPDLHSELNLSSLELGDSALYFCASKGRTVYGYTFGSGTRLTVV.

The V call is TRBV28, the J call TRBJ2-7; a possible D gene is TRBD1 (6 bases). Trimming took 8 bases from V and 1 from J, leaving 12 bases between them. Germline CDR1 and CDR2: MDHEN and SYDVKM. The CDR3 contains 13 residues. CDR3 protein: CASGSGVSYEQYF. In nucleotides, the CDR3 is TGTGCCAGCGGATCAGGGGTTTCCTACGAGCAGTACTTC.

The CDR3 DNA reads TGTGCCAGCGCTGGCCTCTACGAGCAGTACTTC. This codes for CASAGLYEQYF. The rearrangement joins TRBV6-5 to TRBJ2-7; no clear D. V was shortened by 8 bases and J by 3 bases, with 8 bases between the two germline ends. Looked up from germline, CDR1 is MNHEY and CDR2 is SVGAGI. The CDR3 spans 11 residues.

The V call is TRBV4-1, the J call TRBJ2-3, with D perhaps matching TRBD2 (5 bases). The CDR3 totals 16 residues. In germline, CDR1 is MGHRA, CDR2 YSYEKL. The V end lost 0 bases, the J end lost 3 bases, and 13 bases lay between the germline ends. CDR3 loop: CASSQDPAVATDTQYF. For the CDR3, the DNA is TGCGCCAGCAGCCAAGACCCAGCGGTAGCTACAGATACGCAGTATTTT.

This clone was counted between two and nine times. Here the CDR3 reads CASRTNRDSYGYTF. In DNA, the CDR3 is TGTGCCAGCAGGACAAACCGGGACAGCTATGGCTACACCTTC. V gene TRBV27 combines with J gene TRBJ1-2, with TRBD1 identical over 7 bases. Trimming removed 6 bases from V and 4 bases from J; junction bases left unmatched: 8. The CDR3 contains 14 residues. Germline-derived CDR1 and CDR2 are MNHEY and SMNVEV (reference sequence).